A single sample is the source of the 30 T cell receptor beta chains below, sequenced in a study of blood T cell repertoires in COVID-19. TCRdb's table, derived via immunoSEQ multiplex PCR, lists solely in-frame clones and lacks some. The sample records about 240,000 clones, 80% to 90% being singletons. Sequencing was carried out using peripheral blood. These receptors all stem from a man aged 60-69 years with acute or convalescent COVID-19.

The rearrangement joins TRBV7-8 to TRBJ2-1, with TRBD1 matching over 8 bases. This CDR3 has 13 amino acids. V dropped 5 bases and J dropped 4; count of bases not matched to a gene: 1. The germline CDR1 and CDR2 sequences are SGHVS and FQNEAQ. CDR3 in DNA: TGTGCCAGCAGCCGGGACAGGTACAATGAGCAGTTCTTC. Its protein is CASSRDRYNEQFF. Complete variable domain (other parts from reference TRBV7-8 and TRBJ2-1): GAGVSQSPRYKVAKRGQDVALRCDPISGHVSLFWYQQALGQGPEFLTYFQNEAQLDKSGLPSDRFFAERPEGSVSTLKIQRTQQEDSAVYLCASSRDRYNEQFFGPGTRLTVL.

J is TRBJ2-2 and V is TRBV4-2, with D uncertain. Trimming removed 4 bases from V and 5 bases from J, with 8 bases in between. Germline CDR1 reads LGHNA; CDR2 reads YNFKEQ. There are 13 residues in the CDR3. The CDR3 nucleotides are TGTGCCAGCAGCCCTACAGAGACCGGGGAGCTGTTTTTT. It encodes CASSPTETGELFF.

V and J are TRBV7-2 and TRBJ1-4; TRBD1 matches 9 bases. V was pared by 4 bases and J by 8 bases, with 11 bases of the junction left unmatched. The length of the CDR3 is 16 residues. The germline gives CDR1 SGHTA, CDR2 FQGNSA. The CDR3 loop reads CASSSTLQGAREKLFF. CDR3 DNA sequence: TGTGCCAGCAGCTCCACTTTACAGGGGGCGCGAGAAAAACTGTTTTTT.

The V and J genes are TRBV5-8 and TRBJ1-1; D might be TRBD1 (5 bases). The V gene lost 6 bases and the J gene lost 3 bases, with 15 bases spanning the gap. Germline V gene data show CDR1 as SGHTS and CDR2 as YDEGEE. The CDR3 is made up of 14 amino acids. CDR3 sequence reads: CASIPGGVDTEAFF. The CDR3 nucleotides read TGTGCCAGCATCCCGGGGGGGGTGGACACTGAAGCTTTCTTT.

This clone was recorded at least ten times. This sample also contains other DNA sequences that code for the same CDR3. CDR3 region: CASSPRVGEQYF. The CDR3 nucleotides are TGTGCCAGCAGTCCCAGGGTGGGCGAGCAGTACTTC. The chain joins TRBV27 to TRBJ2-7; the D gene is possibly TRBD1 (5 bases). Germline values: CDR1 MNHEY, CDR2 SMNVEV (reference sequence). The CDR3 covers 12 residues. Trimming removed 5 bases at V and 6 bases at J, with 11 bases between.

The chain uses TRBV20-1 and TRBJ2-1; 12 nucleotides line up with TRBD2. V trimming: 6 bases; J trimming: 15 bases; junction bases outside the gene matches: 6. Looked up from germline, CDR1 is DFQATT and CDR2 is SNEGSKA (reference sequence). This CDR3 comprises 11 residues. The CDR3 DNA sequence: TGCAGTGCACAACTAGCGGGAGGTCCGTTCTTC. Protein product: CSAQLAGGPFF.

The chain carries TRBV30 and TRBJ2-5; 12 bases are a match to TRBD1. Trimming removed 3 bases from V and 4 bases from J; junction bases left unmatched: 6. The germline gives CDR1 GTSNPN, CDR2 SVGIG (reference sequence). CDR3 length: 15 residues. The CDR3 protein is CAWSRGQGAGETQYF. Written as DNA, the CDR3 is TGTGCCTGGAGCCGGGGACAGGGGGCTGGAGAGACCCAGTACTTC. Based on the CDR3 plus reference TRBV30 and TRBJ2-5, the full variable domain is SQTIHQWPATLVQPVGSPLSLECTVEGTSNPNLYWYRQAAGRGLQLLFYSVGIGQISSEVPQNLSASRPQDRQFILSSKKLLLSDSGFYLCAWSRGQGAGETQYFGPGTRLLVL.

The chain has TRBV3-1 (or the pseudogene TRBV3-2) and TRBJ2-7; D remains unclear. Looked up from germline, CDR1 is LGHDT and CDR2 is YNNKEL (reference sequence). V lost 1 base and J lost 2, with 15 bases in between. The CDR3 contains 16 residues. CDR3 nucleotide sequence: TGTGCCAGCAGCCAAGTTAGATGGCGGCCAACCTACGAGCAGTACTTC. It specifies CASSQVRWRPTYEQYF.

The rearrangement joins TRBV30 to TRBJ2-5; maybe TRBD1 (6 bases). CDR3 length: 14 amino acids. The V end lost 0 bases, the J end lost 1 base, and 9 bases lay between the germline ends. Germline assignment: CDR1 GTSNPN and CDR2 SVGIG (reference sequence). The CDR3 sequence is CAWSVQGFQETQYF. DNA for the CDR3: TGTGCCTGGAGTGTACAGGGTTTCCAAGAGACCCAGTACTTC.

The V and J genes are TRBV6-4 and TRBJ2-2; 13 bases map to TRBD2. Trimming took 5 bases from V and 4 from J; bases not matched to a gene: 4. Germline CDR1 and CDR2: MRHNA and SNTAGT. The length of the CDR3 is 16 residues. This CDR3 reads CASSRTSGRGTGELFF. CDR3 nucleotide sequence: TGTGCCAGCAGTCGGACTAGCGGGAGAGGCACCGGGGAGCTGTTTTTT.

This sequence joins TRBV18 and TRBJ1-2, with D hard to call. The germline V and J ends were trimmed by 3 bases and 6 bases, with 11 bases remaining between them. The CDR3 has 13 amino acids. Germline-derived CDR1 and CDR2 are KGHSH and LQKENI. The CDR3 nucleotides are TGTGCCAGCTCACCTGGAAGGGAGAATGGCTACACCTTC. It encodes CASSPGRENGYTF.

The genes are TRBV5-1 and TRBJ1-1; D is unresolved. CDR3 length: 14 amino acids. The germline V and J ends were trimmed by 0 bases and 8 bases, with 14 bases remaining between them. Germline-derived CDR1 and CDR2 are SGHRS and YFSETQ. The CDR3: CASSLESPFSEAFF. The CDR3 nucleotides read TGCGCCAGCAGCTTGGAAAGCCCCTTTTCCGAAGCTTTCTTT. Together with reference TRBV5-1 and TRBJ1-1, the CDR3 gives the full variable domain: KAGVTQTPRYLIKTRGQQVTLSCSPISGHRSVSWYQQTPGQGLQFLFEYFSETQRNKGNFPGRFSGRQFSNSRSEMNVSTLELGDSALYLCASSLESPFSEAFFGQGTRLTVV.

This clone was seen only once. V usage is TRBV11-3 and J usage is TRBJ1-1; 11 bases are a match to TRBD1. The V and J ends lost 1 base and 5 bases, in that order; junction bases with no gene match: 9. This CDR3 comprises 17 residues. Germline CDR1 SGHNT, CDR2 YENEEA. As DNA, the CDR3 is TGTGCCAGCAGCTTAGGTCGCTGGGACAGGGGGAGGACTGAAGCTTTCTTT. Its translation is CASSLGRWDRGRTEAFF.

The table lists this clone with a few counts. CDR3 sequence: CASSYRAGGPNEQFF. In nucleotides, the CDR3 is TGTGCCAGCAGTTACCGGGCAGGGGGTCCGAATGAGCAGTTCTTC. The rearrangement uses TRBV6-2 or TRBV6-3 and TRBJ2-1; 7 bases align to TRBD1. This CDR3 has 15 residues. Germline V gene data show CDR1 as MNHEY and CDR2 as SVGEGT. Losses at the gene ends were 2 bases for V and 7 bases for J; bases not matched to a gene: 8.

V gene TRBV5-1 combines with J gene TRBJ2-2, with 10 bases identical to TRBD2. The CDR3 runs 17 residues. V dropped 0 bases and J dropped 7; count of bases not matched to a gene: 9. Germline CDR1 reads SGHRS; CDR2 reads YFSETQ. CDR3 coding DNA: TGCGCCAGCAGCTTGGCTAGCGGGAGTGTGCGCGGCGGGGAGCTGTTTTTT. This sequence encodes CASSLASGSVRGGELFF. The whole variable domain, remainder taken from reference TRBV5-1 and TRBJ2-2, is KAGVTQTPRYLIKTRGQQVTLSCSPISGHRSVSWYQQTPGQGLQFLFEYFSETQRNKGNFPGRFSGRQFSNSRSEMNVSTLELGDSALYLCASSLASGSVRGGELFFGEGSRLTVL.

This chain uses TRBV11-3 with TRBJ2-1; 7 nucleotides agree with TRBD2. V lost 3 bases to trimming and J lost 7 bases; unmatched junction nucleotides: 12. The germline V gene encodes CDR1 SGHNT and CDR2 YENEEA. The CDR3 spans 16 residues. This chain's CDR3 is CASSFRRGREGNEQFF. CDR3 DNA: TGTGCCAGCAGCTTCCGGCGCGGGAGAGAAGGAAATGAGCAGTTCTTC.

V and J are TRBV24-1 and TRBJ1-2; 7 bases are a match to TRBD1. Trimming cost V 4 bases and J 3 bases; bases outside gene matches: 4. From germline, CDR1 is KGHDR and CDR2 SFDVKD. The CDR3 loop spans 14 amino acids. This CDR3 is CATSEPGTDYGYTF. The CDR3 nucleotides read TGTGCCACCAGTGAACCCGGGACAGACTATGGCTACACCTTC.

A few counts support this clone. V gene TRBV6-5 combines with J gene TRBJ2-7; 9 bases are shared with TRBD1. The V gene end was trimmed by 6 bases and the J gene end by 6 bases; junction bases not matched to a gene: 6. Germline values: CDR1 MNHEY, CDR2 SVGAGI. The CDR3 consists of 13 residues. CDR3 in DNA: TGTGCCAGCAGACGGGACAGGGAAGGCGAGCAGTACTTC. This codes for CASRRDREGEQYF.

This chain joins TRBV15 and TRBJ2-7; 9 bases agree with TRBD1. Looked up from germline, CDR1 is LNHNV and CDR2 is YYDKDF (reference sequence). This CDR3 region has 14 residues. V lost 4 bases, J lost 4 bases, and 5 bases stayed unmatched. The CDR3 sequence is CATSTGTGLYEQYF. The DNA of the CDR3 is TGTGCCACCAGCACCGGGACAGGGTTGTACGAGCAGTACTTC.

V gene TRBV3-1 (or the pseudogene TRBV3-2) combines with J gene TRBJ2-7; the match to TRBD2 covers 8 bases. The CDR3 length is 15 residues. Germline V gives CDR1 LGHDT, CDR2 YNNKEL (reference sequence). J was trimmed by 2 bases and V by 3 bases; bases with no gene match: 6. The CDR3 region is CASSQDGLAAYEQYF. The CDR3 nucleotides are TGTGCCAGCAGCCAGGATGGACTAGCAGCCTACGAGCAGTACTTC.

To note about this clone: In the same sample, other DNA sequences code for this CDR3. The rearrangement joins TRBV28 to TRBJ2-7, with D possibly matching TRBD1 (6 bases). The V gene's germline CDR1 is MDHEN and CDR2 SYDVKM. The CDR3 runs to 14 residues. Trimming pared 5 bases from V and 1 base from J, leaving 12 bases between. CDR3 amino acids: CASSAQGSSYEQYF. CDR3 in DNA: TGTGCCAGCAGTGCTCAGGGGTCATCCTACGAGCAGTACTTC.

CDR3 sequence reads: CASSLNPRREGANTRVNSNQPQHF. Here the CDR3 DNA reads TGTGCCAGCAGTTTAAACCCCCGGCGAGAGGGGGCGAATACTAGAGTTAATAGCAATCAGCCCCAGCATTTT. This sequence joins TRBV28 and TRBJ1-5; the match to TRBD1 covers 7 bases. Per germline, CDR1 MDHEN and CDR2 SYDVKM. This CDR3 region has 24 residues. Trimming cost V 2 bases and J 0 bases; bases outside gene matches: 28.

This rearrangement joins TRBV28 to TRBJ2-3; TRBD2 matches 9 bases. V lost 4 bases to trimming and J lost 2 bases; unmatched junction nucleotides: 4. CDR1 is MDHEN, CDR2 SYDVKM, per germline. This CDR3 has 15 amino acids. CDR3 sequence: CASSWGGRDTDTQYF. The CDR3 nucleotides are TGTGCCAGCAGTTGGGGCGGGAGGGACACAGATACGCAGTATTTT.

The chain uses TRBV27 and TRBJ2-7; TRBD1 matches 9 bases. Unmatched junction bases numbered 7, after V lost 1 base and J lost 6 bases. The CDR3 covers 15 residues. The V gene's germline CDR1 is MNHEY and CDR2 SMNVEV (reference sequence). The CDR3, as DNA: TGTGCCAGCAGTTTATTAACAGGGGGCGTAGGCGAGCAGTACTTC. This encodes CASSLLTGGVGEQYF.

The J gene is TRBJ1-1, the V gene TRBV19; D ambiguous. V lost 3 bases to trimming and J lost 5 bases, with 10 bases between them. The germline CDR1 and CDR2 sequences are LNHDA and SQIVND (reference sequence). The CDR3 sequence is 13 residues long. CDR3 sequence reads: CASSIGSGTEAFF. The CDR3 bases are TGTGCCAGTAGTATTGGCTCGGGGACTGAAGCTTTCTTT.

V and J are TRBV19 and TRBJ2-7; TRBD1 agrees at 7 bases. Trimming took 5 bases from V and 4 from J; bases not matched to a gene: 8. Germline-derived CDR1 and CDR2 are LNHDA and SQIVND (reference sequence). CDR3 size: 14 residues. The CDR3 nucleotides are TGTGCCAGTAGTCCTCGGGACAGACTATACGAGCAGTACTTC. Translating gives CASSPRDRLYEQYF.

This chain joins TRBV6-5 and TRBJ1-1; the D gene is possibly TRBD1 (5 bases). Germline loops: CDR1 MNHEY, CDR2 SVGAGI. The CDR3 is 16 residues long. Trimming left V 0 bases short and J 4 bases short, with 15 bases between. The CDR3 spells CASSYSVVWGGTEAFF. CDR3 sequence (DNA): TGTGCCAGCAGTTACTCGGTTGTGTGGGGGGGCACTGAAGCTTTCTTT.

This clone was counted a few times. The chain carries TRBV2 and TRBJ1-2, with a possible D match to TRBD1 (5 bases). V lost 3 bases, J lost 3 bases, and 5 bases lay in between. Germline CDR1 reads SNHLY; CDR2 reads FYNNEI. This CDR3 comprises 12 residues. The CDR3 region has the DNA TGTGCCAGCAGTGACAGGGACTATGGCTACACCTTC. As protein: CASSDRDYGYTF.

The chain joins TRBV7-3 to TRBJ2-1, with TRBD2 as a possible D gene (6 bases). CDR1 is SGHTA and CDR2 is FQGTGA in the germline V gene. Trimming removed 0 bases from V and 5 bases from J, with 11 bases in between. This CDR3 is built from 15 residues. The CDR3 protein is CASSLTLVADNEQFF. The CDR3 DNA reads as TGTGCCAGCAGCTTAACGCTGGTAGCGGACAATGAGCAGTTCTTC.

This chain links TRBV5-4 with TRBJ1-1; the D gene is possibly TRBD1 (5 bases). This CDR3 contains 13 residues. V shed 0 bases and J shed 11 bases, with 14 bases lying between them. The germline V gene has CDR1 SGHNT and CDR2 YYREEE (reference sequence). DNA for the CDR3: TGTGCCAGCAGCTTGGTAGGGGTCGGAAGCGCTTTCTTT. It encodes CASSLVGVGSAFF.